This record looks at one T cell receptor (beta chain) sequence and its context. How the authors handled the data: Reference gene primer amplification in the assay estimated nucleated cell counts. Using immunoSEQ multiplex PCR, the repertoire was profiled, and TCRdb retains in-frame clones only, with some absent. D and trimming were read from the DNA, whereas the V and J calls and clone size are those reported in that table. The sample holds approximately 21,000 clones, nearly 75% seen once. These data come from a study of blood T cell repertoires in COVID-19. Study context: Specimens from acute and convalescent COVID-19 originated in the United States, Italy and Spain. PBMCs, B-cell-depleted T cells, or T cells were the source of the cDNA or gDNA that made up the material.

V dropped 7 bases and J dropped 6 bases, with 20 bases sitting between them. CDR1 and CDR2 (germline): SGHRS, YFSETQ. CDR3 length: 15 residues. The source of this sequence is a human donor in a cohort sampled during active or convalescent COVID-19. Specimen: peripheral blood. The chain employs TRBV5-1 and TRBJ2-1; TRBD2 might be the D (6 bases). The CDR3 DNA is TGCGCCAGCCGGAGCGGGTCCTATGCCCCCAATGAGCAGTTCTTC. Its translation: CASRSGSYAPNEQFF.